This record covers a single T cell receptor beta chain. The sample comes from a study of T cells in localized non-small cell lung cancer. Here immunoSEQ multiplex PCR was the method, and the copy in TCRdb shows in-frame clones only, minus some. This table has 50,000 to 70,000 clones, roughly 81% appearing once. Germline assignment: CDR1 MRHNA and CDR2 SNTAGT. The CDR3 covers 14 residues. V lost 0 bases to trimming and J lost 0 bases, with 4 bases between them. The sample here was PBMCs, taken before any cancer treatment. The source is a man aged 35 to 70 with stage II lung adenocarcinoma. V gene TRBV6-4 combines with J gene TRBJ2-3, with unresolved D. The CDR3 bases are TGTGCCAGCAGTGACTCTGAGAGCACAGATACGCAGTATTTT. Translated: CASSDSESTDTQYF.